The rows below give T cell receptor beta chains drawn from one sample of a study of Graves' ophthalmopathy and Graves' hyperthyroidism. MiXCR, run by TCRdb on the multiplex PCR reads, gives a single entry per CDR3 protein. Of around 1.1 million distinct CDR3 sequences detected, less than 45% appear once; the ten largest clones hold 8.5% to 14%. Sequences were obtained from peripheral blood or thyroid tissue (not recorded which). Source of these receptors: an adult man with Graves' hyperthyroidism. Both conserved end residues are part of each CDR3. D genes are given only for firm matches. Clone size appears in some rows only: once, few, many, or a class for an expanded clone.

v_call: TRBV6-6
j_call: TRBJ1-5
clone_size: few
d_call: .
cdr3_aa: CASSYAATSNQPQHF
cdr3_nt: TGTGCCAGCAGTTACGCAGCTACTAGCAATCAGCCCCAGCATTTT

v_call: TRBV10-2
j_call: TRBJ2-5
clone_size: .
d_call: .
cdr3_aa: CASSELGTEETQYF
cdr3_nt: TGCGCCAGCAGTGAGCTGGGGACGGAGGAGACCCAGTACTTC

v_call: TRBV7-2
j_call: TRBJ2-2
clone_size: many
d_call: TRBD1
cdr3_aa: CASSPRTGWVATGELFF
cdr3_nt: TGTGCCAGCAGCCCAAGGACAGGGTGGGTCGCGACCGGGGAGCTGTTTTTT

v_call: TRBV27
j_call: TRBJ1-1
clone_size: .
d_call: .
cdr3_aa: CATQPGGMNTEAFF
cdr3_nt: TGTGCCACCCAACCCGGTGGTATGAACACTGAAGCTTTCTTT

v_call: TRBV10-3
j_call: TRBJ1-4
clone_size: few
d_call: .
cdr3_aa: CAISESGGKYEKLFF
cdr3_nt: TGTGCCATCAGTGAGTCGGGGGGAAAATACGAAAAACTGTTTTTT

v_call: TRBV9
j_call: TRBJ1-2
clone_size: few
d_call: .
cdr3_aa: CASSQGDGRGYGYTF
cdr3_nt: TGTGCCAGCAGCCAAGGGGACGGGAGAGGCTATGGCTACACCTTC

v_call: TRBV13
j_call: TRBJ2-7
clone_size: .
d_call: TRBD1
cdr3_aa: CASRDRVLSSYEQYF
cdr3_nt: TGTGCCAGCAGGGACAGGGTCCTTTCCTCCTACGAGCAGTACTTC

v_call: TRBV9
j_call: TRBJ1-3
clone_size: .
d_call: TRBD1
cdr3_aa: CASSSPGTAGNTIYF
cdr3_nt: TGTGCCAGCAGCTCCCCCGGGACAGCTGGAAACACCATATATTTT

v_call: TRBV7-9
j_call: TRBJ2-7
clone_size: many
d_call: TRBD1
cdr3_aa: CASSFSGQGYEQYF
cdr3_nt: TGTGCCAGCAGCTTCTCTGGACAGGGCTACGAGCAGTACTTC

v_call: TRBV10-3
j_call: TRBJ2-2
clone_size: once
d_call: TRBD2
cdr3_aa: CASRRGGSNTGELFF
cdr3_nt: TGTGCCAGCAGGCGGGGGGGCTCGAACACCGGGGAGCTGTTTTTT

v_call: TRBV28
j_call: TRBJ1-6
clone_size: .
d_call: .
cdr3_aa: CASSPGDYNSPLHF
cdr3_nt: TGTGCCAGCAGTCCCGGAGACTATAATTCACCCCTCCACTTT

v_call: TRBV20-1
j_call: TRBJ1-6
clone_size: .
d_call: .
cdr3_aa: CPICSAADGDYNSPLHF
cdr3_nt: .

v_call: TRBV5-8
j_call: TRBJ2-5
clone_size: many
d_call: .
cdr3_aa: CASSSPAMGLQVETQYF
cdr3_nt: TGTGCCAGCAGCTCGCCCGCGATGGGCCTGCAAGTAGAGACCCAGTACTTC

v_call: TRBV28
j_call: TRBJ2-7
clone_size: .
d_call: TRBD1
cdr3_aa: CASRAQGKYEQYF
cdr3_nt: TGTGCCAGCAGAGCACAGGGGAAGTACGAGCAGTACTTC

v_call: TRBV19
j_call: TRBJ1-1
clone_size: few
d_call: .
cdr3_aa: CASSRNRAMNTEAFF
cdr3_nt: TGTGCCAGTAGTCGAAACAGGGCCATGAACACTGAAGCTTTCTTT

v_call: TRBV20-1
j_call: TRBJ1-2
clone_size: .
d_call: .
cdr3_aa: CSAREKGVSGYTF
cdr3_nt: TGCAGTGCTAGAGAGAAGGGGGTTAGTGGCTACACCTTC

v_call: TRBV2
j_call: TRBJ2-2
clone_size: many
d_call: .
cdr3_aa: CASSGRRAGELFF
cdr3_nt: TGTGCCAGCAGTGGACGGAGGGCCGGGGAGCTGTTTTTT

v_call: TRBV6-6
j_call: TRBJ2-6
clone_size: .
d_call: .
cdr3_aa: CASSYDRAPALSGANVLTF
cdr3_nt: TGTGCCAGCAGTTACGACCGGGCACCCGCCCTCTCTGGGGCCAACGTCCTGACTTTC

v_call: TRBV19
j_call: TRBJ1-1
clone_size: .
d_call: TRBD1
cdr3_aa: CASKQGASEAFF
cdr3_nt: TGTGCCAGTAAACAGGGGGCTTCTGAAGCTTTCTTT

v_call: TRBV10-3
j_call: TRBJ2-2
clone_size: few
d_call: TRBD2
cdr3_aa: CAIRDPGLAGVGPGELFF
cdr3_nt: TGTGCCATCAGGGATCCGGGACTAGCGGGAGTGGGTCCCGGGGAGCTGTTTTTT

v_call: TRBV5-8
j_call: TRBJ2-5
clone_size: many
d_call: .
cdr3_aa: CASSFAYGGEETQYF
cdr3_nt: TGTGCCAGCAGCTTCGCCTATGGGGGTGAAGAGACCCAGTACTTC

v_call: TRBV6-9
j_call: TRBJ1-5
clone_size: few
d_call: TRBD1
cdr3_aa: CASNRVGQTNQPQHF
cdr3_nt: TGTGCCAGCAACCGAGTGGGACAGACCAATCAGCCCCAGCATTTT

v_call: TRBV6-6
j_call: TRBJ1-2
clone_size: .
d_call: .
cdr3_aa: CAGTLKRQSLVGGYTF
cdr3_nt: TGTGCAGGCACCCTAAAACGTCAGTCCCTGGTTGGCGGCTACACCTTC

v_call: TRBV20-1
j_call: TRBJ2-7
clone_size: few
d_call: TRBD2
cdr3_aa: CSASRGLAGSYEQYF
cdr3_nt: TGCAGTGCTAGTCGGGGACTAGCGGGCTCCTACGAGCAGTACTTC

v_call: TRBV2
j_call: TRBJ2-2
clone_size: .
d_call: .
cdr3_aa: CASSPPAGGIGELFF
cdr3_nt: TGTGCCAGCTCACCACCCGCTGGAGGGATCGGGGAGCTGTTTTTT

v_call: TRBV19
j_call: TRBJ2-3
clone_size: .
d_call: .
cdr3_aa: CASTDRPSTDTQYF
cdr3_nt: TGTGCCAGTACAGACAGACCTAGCACAGATACGCAGTATTTT

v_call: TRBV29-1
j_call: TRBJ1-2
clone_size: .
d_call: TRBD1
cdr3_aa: CSAGDRGLHGYTF
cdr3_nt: TGCAGCGCAGGGGACAGGGGGCTTCATGGCTACACCTTC

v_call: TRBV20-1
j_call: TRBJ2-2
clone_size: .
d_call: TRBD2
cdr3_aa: CSARGGQLAVNTGELFF
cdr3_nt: TGCAGTGCTAGAGGTGGGCAACTAGCGGTGAACACCGGGGAGCTGTTTTTT

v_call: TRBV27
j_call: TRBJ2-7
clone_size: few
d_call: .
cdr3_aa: CASSLSGTPWYEQYF
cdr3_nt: TGTGCCAGCAGTTTATCAGGCACACCCTGGTACGAGCAGTACTTC

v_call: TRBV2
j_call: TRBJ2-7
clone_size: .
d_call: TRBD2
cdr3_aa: CASNPLAGVSYEQYF
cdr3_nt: TGTGCCAGCAACCCACTAGCGGGAGTCTCCTACGAGCAGTACTTC

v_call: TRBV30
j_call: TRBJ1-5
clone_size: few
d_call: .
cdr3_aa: CAWRGEMGQPQHF
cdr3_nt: TGTGCCTGGAGGGGGGAAATGGGGCAGCCCCAGCATTTT

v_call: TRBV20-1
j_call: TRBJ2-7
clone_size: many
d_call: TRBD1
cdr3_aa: CSASTRDRGRYEQYF
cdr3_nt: TGCAGTGCTAGTACCCGAGACAGGGGAAGGTACGAGCAGTACTTC

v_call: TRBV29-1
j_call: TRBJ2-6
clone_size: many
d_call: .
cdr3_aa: CSVVGSSGANVLTF
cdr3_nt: TGCAGCGTTGTAGGGAGCTCTGGGGCCAACGTCCTGACTTTC

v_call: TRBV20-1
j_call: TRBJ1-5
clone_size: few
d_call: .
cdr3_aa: CSARDGRAFGQPQHF
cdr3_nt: TGCAGTGCTAGAGATGGTCGGGCGTTTGGACAGCCCCAGCATTTT

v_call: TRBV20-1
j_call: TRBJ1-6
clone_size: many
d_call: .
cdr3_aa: CSFNRVGNSPLHF
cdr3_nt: TGCAGCTTCAACAGGGTAGGGAATTCACCCCTCCACTTT

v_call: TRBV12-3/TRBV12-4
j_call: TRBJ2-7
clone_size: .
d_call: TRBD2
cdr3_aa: CASSPFQRESYEQYF
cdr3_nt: TGTGCCAGCAGCCCTTTTCAGCGGGAGTCCTACGAGCAGTACTTC

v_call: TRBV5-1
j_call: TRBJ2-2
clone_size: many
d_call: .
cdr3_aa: CASSLGAGELFF
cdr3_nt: TGTGCCAGCAGCCTGGGGGCCGGGGAGCTGTTTTTT

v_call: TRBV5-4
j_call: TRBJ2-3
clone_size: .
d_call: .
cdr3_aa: CASSLDRLGTRGHTDTQYF
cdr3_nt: TGTGCCAGCAGCTTGGATCGACTCGGTACCCGCGGACACACAGATACGCAGTATTTT

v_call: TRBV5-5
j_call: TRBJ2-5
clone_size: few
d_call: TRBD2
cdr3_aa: CASSALAGGGYQYF
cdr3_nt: TGTGCCAGCAGCGCACTAGCGGGCGGGGGGTACCAGTACTTC

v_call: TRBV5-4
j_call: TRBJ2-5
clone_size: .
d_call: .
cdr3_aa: CASSPTNQETQYF
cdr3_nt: TGTGCCAGCAGCCCGACTAACCAAGAGACCCAGTACTTC

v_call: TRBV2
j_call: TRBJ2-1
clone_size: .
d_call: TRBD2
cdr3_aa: CASSASGRHLNEQFF
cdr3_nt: TGTGCCAGCAGTGCTAGCGGGAGGCATCTCAATGAGCAGTTCTTC

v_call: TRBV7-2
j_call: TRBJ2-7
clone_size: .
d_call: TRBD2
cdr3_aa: CASSLRAGVDEQYF
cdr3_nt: TGTGCCAGCAGCTTGCGAGCGGGAGTGGACGAGCAGTACTTC

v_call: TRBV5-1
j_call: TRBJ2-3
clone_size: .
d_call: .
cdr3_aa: CASSLYLSTDTQYF
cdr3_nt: TGCGCCAGCAGCTTATACCTAAGCACAGATACGCAGTATTTT

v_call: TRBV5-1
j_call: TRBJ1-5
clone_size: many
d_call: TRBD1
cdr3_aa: CASSLEAGGQPQHF
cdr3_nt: TGCGCCAGCAGCTTGGAGGCAGGGGGCCAGCCCCAGCATTTT

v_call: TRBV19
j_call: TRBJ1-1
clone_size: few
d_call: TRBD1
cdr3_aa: CASSMYRQGMNTEAFF
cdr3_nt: TGTGCCAGTAGTATGTACCGACAGGGAATGAACACTGAAGCTTTCTTT

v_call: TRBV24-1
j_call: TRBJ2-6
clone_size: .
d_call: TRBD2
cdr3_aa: CATSDQGGGWGANVLTF
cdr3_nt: TGTGCCACCAGTGATCAAGGCGGGGGGTGGGGGGCCAACGTCCTGACTTTC

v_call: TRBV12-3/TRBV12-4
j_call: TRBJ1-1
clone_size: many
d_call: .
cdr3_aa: CASIRGWGTEAFF
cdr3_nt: TGTGCCAGCATACGGGGCTGGGGCACTGAAGCTTTCTTT

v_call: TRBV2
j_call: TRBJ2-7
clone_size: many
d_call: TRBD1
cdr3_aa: CASTPPAGQDYEQYF
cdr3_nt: TGTGCCAGCACCCCCCCTGCGGGACAGGACTACGAGCAGTACTTC

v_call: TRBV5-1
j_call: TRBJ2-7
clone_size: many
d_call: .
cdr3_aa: CASSLGSGGTYEQYF
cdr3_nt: TGCGCCAGCAGCTTGGGATCTGGGGGGACCTACGAGCAGTACTTC

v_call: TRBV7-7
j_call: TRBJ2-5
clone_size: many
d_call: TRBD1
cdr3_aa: CASSPGQGIQETQYF
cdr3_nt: TGTGCCAGCAGCCCGGGACAGGGGATCCAAGAGACCCAGTACTTC

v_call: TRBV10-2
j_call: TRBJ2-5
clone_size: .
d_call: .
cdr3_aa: CASGESPGAGLRETQYF
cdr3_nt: TGCGCCAGCGGTGAGTCCCCTGGTGCGGGGTTAAGAGAGACCCAGTACTTC

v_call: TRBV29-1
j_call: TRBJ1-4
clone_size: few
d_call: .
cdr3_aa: CSVEDRGTSSGNIEFGEKLFF
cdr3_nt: TGCAGCGTTGAAGATCGGGGAACGAGCTCTGGAAATATTGAGTTTGGTGAAAAACTGTTTTTT

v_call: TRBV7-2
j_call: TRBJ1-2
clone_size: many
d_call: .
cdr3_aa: CASSLVGRGGYGYTF
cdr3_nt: TGTGCCAGCAGCTTAGTAGGCAGGGGCGGCTATGGCTACACCTTC

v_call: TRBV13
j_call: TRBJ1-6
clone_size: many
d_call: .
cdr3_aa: CASSLGPTENSPLHF
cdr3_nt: TGTGCCAGCAGCTTAGGCCCGACAGAGAATTCACCCCTCCACTTT

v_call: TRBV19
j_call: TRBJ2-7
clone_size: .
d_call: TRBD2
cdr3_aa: CASSGSGRLSSYEQYF
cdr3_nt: TGTGCCAGTAGTGGCAGCGGGAGACTATCCTCCTACGAGCAGTACTTC

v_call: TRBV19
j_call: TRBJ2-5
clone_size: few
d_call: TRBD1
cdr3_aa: CASSPAGGLQETQYF
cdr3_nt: TGTGCCAGTAGCCCCGCAGGGGGCTTACAAGAGACCCAGTACTTC

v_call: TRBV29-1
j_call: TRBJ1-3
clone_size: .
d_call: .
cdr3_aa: CSVVRAAGNTIYF
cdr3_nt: TGCAGCGTTGTAAGGGCGGCGGGAAACACCATATATTTT

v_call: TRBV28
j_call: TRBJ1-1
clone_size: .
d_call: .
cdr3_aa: CASEGRAPRTEAFF
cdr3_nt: TGTGCCAGCGAGGGTAGGGCGCCGCGAACTGAAGCTTTCTTT